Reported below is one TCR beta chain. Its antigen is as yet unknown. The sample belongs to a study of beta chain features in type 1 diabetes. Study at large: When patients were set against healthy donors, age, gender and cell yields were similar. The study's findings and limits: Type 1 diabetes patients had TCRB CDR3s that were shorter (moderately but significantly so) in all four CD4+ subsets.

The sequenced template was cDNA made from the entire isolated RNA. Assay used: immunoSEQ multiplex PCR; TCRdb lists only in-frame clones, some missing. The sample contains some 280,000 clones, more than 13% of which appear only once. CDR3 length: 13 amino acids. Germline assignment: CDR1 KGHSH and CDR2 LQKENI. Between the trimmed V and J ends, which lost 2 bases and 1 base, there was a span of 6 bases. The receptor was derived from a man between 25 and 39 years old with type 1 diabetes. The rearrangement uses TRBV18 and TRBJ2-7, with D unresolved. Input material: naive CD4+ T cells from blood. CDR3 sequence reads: CASSPGRSYEQYF. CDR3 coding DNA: TGTGCCAGCTCACCAGGGCGATCCTACGAGCAGTACTTC.